This TCR beta chain was documented in a study of T cells in localized non-small cell lung cancer. Generated by immunoSEQ multiplex PCR, the TCRdb table keeps only in-frame clones and is missing some. Among around 100,000 clones listed, roughly 87% were seen once. Germline-derived CDR1 and CDR2 are MNHEY and SMNVEV (reference sequence). Trimming removed 2 bases from V and 0 bases from J, with 11 bases in between. The CDR3 loop spans 16 amino acids. Notes on the study in general: Adjacent uninvolved lung had the highest clonality, suggesting focused antigen responses. Because researchers sequenced only one region of the tumor, heterogeneity is still possible. In the blood, greater T cell density corresponded to longer overall survival. Paired adjacent lung recovered a median about 60 of the top 100 tumor clones.

Comment on this clone: The antigen is unknown.

This sequence joins TRBV27 and TRBJ1-3; D is possibly TRBD1 (5 bases). The specimen was peripheral blood, collected before any cancer treatment. This clonotype was sampled from a man aged 35 to 69 with stage I squamous cell lung carcinoma. CDR3 in amino acids: CASSLQGPNSGNTIYF. The CDR3 nucleotides are TGTGCCAGCAGTTTACAGGGACCGAACTCTGGAAACACCATATATTTT.